This is a list of T cell receptor beta chains from one sample in a study of blood T cell repertoires in COVID-19. Sequencing used immunoSEQ multiplex PCR; TCRdb keeps in-frame clones, though not all of them. Of roughly 250,000 clones listed, about 81% are singletons. Sequenced material: peripheral blood. The receptors here all came from a woman aged 60-70 years with active or convalescent COVID-19. CDR3s include the opening cysteine and the closing phenylalanine or tryptophan. D genes are given only for firm matches. Size is omitted from some rows. Given values are once, few, many or a class for expanded clones.

TRBJ2-2 | - | TRBV7-3 | - | TGTGCCAGCAGCCCGGTCGCGAACACCGGGGAGCTGTTTTTT | CASSPVANTGELFF
TRBJ2-5 | TRBD2 | TRBV2 | - | TGTGCCAGCAGCGAATTAGCGGGGGTTCTTGTAGAGACCCAGTACTTC | CASSELAGVLVETQYF
TRBJ2-2 | TRBD2 | TRBV9 | - | TGTGCCAGCAGCCCCAAGAGGAGCGGGGGACCCCACGGGGAGCTGTTTTTT | CASSPKRSGGPHGELFF
TRBJ2-7 | - | TRBV7-2 | - | TGTGCCAGCAGCTTAAGGTGGCTAGCCAGGTACGAGCAGTACTTC | CASSLRWLARYEQYF
TRBJ1-1 | - | TRBV29-1 | - | TGCAGCGTTGAAGGGGCTGGCGGGACTGAAGCTTTCTTT | CSVEGAGGTEAFF
TRBJ2-1 | TRBD1 | TRBV6-1 | - | TGTGCCAGCAGTGGTCAACAGGGGGCATGGTACAATGAGCAGTTCTTC | CASSGQQGAWYNEQFF
TRBJ1-2 | - | TRBV10-3 | - | TGTGCCATCAATCGGGGGGCCGGGGATGGCTACACCTTC | CAINRGAGDGYTF
TRBJ1-1 | TRBD1 | TRBV4-1 | - | TGCGCCAGCAGGGGGACAGGGAGAAACACTGAAGCTTTCTTT | CASRGTGRNTEAFF
TRBJ1-1 | - | TRBV6-4 | - | TGTGCCAGCAGTCCCATGGGGGCAGGTACTGAAGCTTTCTTT | CASSPMGAGTEAFF
TRBJ1-1 | - | TRBV4-1 | - | TGCGCCAGCAGCCAAGACAGGGACACTGAAGCTTTCTTT | CASSQDRDTEAFF
TRBJ1-5 | - | TRBV7-9 | - | TGTGCCAGCAGTTCGCCGGGACAAGGTCAGCCCCAGCATTTT | CASSSPGQGQPQHF
TRBJ1-3 | TRBD1 | TRBV5-8 | - | TGTGCCAGCAGCTTTACCGGGACAGGAGCTGGAAACACCATATATTTT | CASSFTGTGAGNTIYF
TRBJ1-1 | TRBD1 | TRBV19 | - | TGTGCCAGTAGTCTCGGACAGGGGACCGAAGCTTTCTTT | CASSLGQGTEAFF
TRBJ2-7 | TRBD2 | TRBV5-1 | - | TGCGCCAGCAGCTTGGAAACTAGCGGGGTTAGCGAGCAGTACTTC | CASSLETSGVSEQYF
TRBJ1-2 | TRBD1 | TRBV19 | - | TGTGCCAGTAGTATAGTCCCGGCCACAGGGGCCGATGGCTACACCTTC | CASSIVPATGADGYTF
TRBJ1-5 | - | TRBV2 | few | TGTGCCAGCAGTGATGGGGGCAGGCCGGGGAGGCCCCAGCATTTT | CASSDGGRPGRPQHF
TRBJ1-1 | TRBD1 | TRBV27 | - | TGTGCCAGCAGTTTAAGGGGACAGGGATTTGAAGCTTTCTTT | CASSLRGQGFEAFF
TRBJ1-6 | - | TRBV2 | - | TGTGCCAGCAGCGGCTCCGACAGCCCCAATTCACCCCTCCACTTT | CASSGSDSPNSPLHF
TRBJ1-5 | - | TRBV29-1 | - | TGCAGCGTTGCCTCGGGGGGCGAGCAGCCCCAGCATTTT | CSVASGGEQPQHF
TRBJ1-5 | - | TRBV9 | - | TGTGCCAGCAGCGTAGCCACCAGAGGGCCCCAGCATTTT | CASSVATRGPQHF
TRBJ2-1 | TRBD2 | TRBV7-6 | - | TGTGCCAGCAGTGGGGGGGCCTACAATGAGCAGTTCTTC | CASSGGAYNEQFF
TRBJ1-1 | - | TRBV19 | once | TGTGCCAGTAGTATATATACAGGAGAGAACACTGAAGCTTTCTTT | CASSIYTGENTEAFF
TRBJ2-7 | TRBD1 | TRBV14 | - | TGTGCCAGCAGCCAGACAGGGGGCGCTTCCTACGAGCAGTACTTC | CASSQTGGASYEQYF
TRBJ1-4 | - | TRBV6-5 | once | TGTGCCAGCAGTTACCCCCGCCGGGGTGAAAAACTGTTTTTT | CASSYPRRGEKLFF
TRBJ2-2 | TRBD1 | TRBV7-9 | - | TGTGCCAGCGCCTGGGACAGTAACACCGGGGAGCTGTTTTTT | CASAWDSNTGELFF
TRBJ1-1 | TRBD1 | TRBV7-8 | - | TGTGCCAGCAGCTTATTAGACGGACAGGGGAACACTGAAGCTTTCTTT | CASSLLDGQGNTEAFF
TRBJ1-5 | TRBD1 | TRBV5-6 | - | TGTGCCAGCAGCTTCCTGGACAGGGCAGAACAGCCCCAGCATTTT | CASSFLDRAEQPQHF
TRBJ1-2 | - | TRBV6-5 | - | TGTGCCACCAAAATTGTCGGGGGGGCGTCTGGCTACACCTTC | CATKIVGGASGYTF
TRBJ2-3 | TRBD2 | TRBV9 | - | TGTGCCAGCAGCGTAGCTACGGCGGGACTAGCGGGGGAAACAGATACGCAGTATTTT | CASSVATAGLAGETDTQYF
TRBJ2-7 | - | TRBV7-2 | - | TGTGCCAGCAGCTTTTCCAGGGCGTATGGCTACGAGCAGTACTTC | CASSFSRAYGYEQYF
TRBJ2-5 | TRBD2 | TRBV6-5 | once | TGTGCCAGCAGCCGGGGACTAGCGGGGGGAGAGACCCAGTACTTC | CASSRGLAGGETQYF
TRBJ1-3 | - | TRBV11-2 | once | TGTGCCAGCAGCTTAGATCTGTCTGGAAACACCATATATTTT | CASSLDLSGNTIYF
TRBJ2-7 | - | TRBV6-5 | - | TGTGCCAGCAGCAGGGATTTTATTGGCTCCTACGAGCAGTACTTC | CASSRDFIGSYEQYF
TRBJ2-4 | TRBD2 | TRBV2 | - | TGTGCCAGCAGTGGATTGAGGGAGGGCTGGGCCAAAAACATTCAGTACTTC | CASSGLREGWAKNIQYF
TRBJ1-5 | - | TRBV2 | - | TGTGCCAGCAGTGGGGACATTAGCAATCAGCCCCAGCATTTT | CASSGDISNQPQHF
TRBJ1-4 | TRBD1 | TRBV7-9 | - | TGTGCCAGCAGCTTAGGAGGGGGCGATAATGAAAAACTGTTTTTT | CASSLGGGDNEKLFF
TRBJ2-3 | - | TRBV2 | - | TGTGCCAGCAGTTATAGCACAGATACGCAGTATTTT | CASSYSTDTQYF
TRBJ1-2 | - | TRBV6-5 | many | TGTGCCAGCAGGGGAGACTATGGCTACACCTTC | CASRGDYGYTF
TRBJ1-1 | - | TRBV10-2 | - | TGCGCCAGCAGTGAGTCGGTCGGGTCTGAAGCTTTCTTT | CASSESVGSEAFF
TRBJ2-3 | TRBD2 | TRBV5-1 | - | TGCGCCAGCAGCTCGGGACTAGCGGGGGGCCCGGCAGATACGCAGTATTTT | CASSSGLAGGPADTQYF
TRBJ2-2 | TRBD2 | TRBV2 | - | TGTGCCCTCCAGCCGGGGGGGATCACCGGGGAGCTGTTTTTT | CALQPGGITGELFF
TRBJ2-1 | TRBD2 | TRBV3-1/TRBV3-2 | - | TGTGCCAGCAGCCAAGTTCTCGGACTAGCGGGGGGTGACCGATACAATGAGCAGTTCTTC | CASSQVLGLAGGDRYNEQFF
TRBJ1-4 | TRBD1 | TRBV4-1 | - | TGCGCCAGCAGCCTTCCCCGACAGGGGTCTAATGAAAAACTGTTTTTT | CASSLPRQGSNEKLFF
TRBJ1-2 | TRBD1 | TRBV5-4 | - | TGTGCCAGCAGCTCCCCGGGACAGGGGAAAGGCTACACCTTC | CASSSPGQGKGYTF
TRBJ1-2 | - | TRBV6-5 | - | TGTGCCAGCAGCCAGCTATTGGGCGATGGCTACACCTTC | CASSQLLGDGYTF
TRBJ2-5 | TRBD2 | TRBV5-1 | - | TGCGCCAGCAGCTTGGCCTTAGCGGGGGGGTCTGGGACCCAGTACTTC | CASSLALAGGSGTQYF
TRBJ2-3 | TRBD2 | TRBV19 | - | TGTGCCAGTAGTATACAGCGGGGGGGCGGCACAGATACGCAGTATTTT | CASSIQRGGGTDTQYF
TRBJ1-1 | TRBD1 | TRBV10-3 | - | TGTGCCATGAGACAGGGGGCGACTAACACTGAAGCTTTCTTT | CAMRQGATNTEAFF
TRBJ2-4 | - | TRBV18 | - | TGTGCCAGCTCACCACCGGAGAATCTAGCCAAAAACATTCAGTACTTC | CASSPPENLAKNIQYF
TRBJ1-4 | - | TRBV6-1 | - | TGTGCCAGCAGTGATGGAGTTGTTAATGAAAAACTGTTTTTT | CASSDGVVNEKLFF
TRBJ1-2 | TRBD1 | TRBV4-2 | - | TGTGCCAGCAGCCAAGATGGAGGGACAGGGGGAAACTATGGCTACACCTTC | CASSQDGGTGGNYGYTF
TRBJ2-1 | - | TRBV18 | - | TGTGCCAGCTCCCATAGTTCCGGGACTGGATACAATGAGCAGTTCTTC | CASSHSSGTGYNEQFF
TRBJ1-1 | TRBD1 | TRBV10-3 | once | TGTGCCATCAGTGAGTCGAGGCAGGGGGCGGGTGAAGCTTTCTTT | CAISESRQGAGEAFF
TRBJ2-3 | TRBD2 | TRBV5-1 | - | TGCGCCAGCAGCCTCGGGACTAGCGGGGGCGAGAGCACAGATACGCAGTATTTT | CASSLGTSGGESTDTQYF
TRBJ2-5 | TRBD1 | TRBV7-6 | - | TGTGCCAGCAGCGACCGACAGGGGATACCGCAAGAGACCCAGTACTTC | CASSDRQGIPQETQYF